This T cell receptor beta chain stems from a study of blood T cell repertoires in COVID-19. Study-level background: COVID-19 samples, acute and convalescent, were from the United States, Italy and Spain.

The V segment lost 0 bases and the J segment 0 bases; nucleotides outside the gene matches: 11. Germline V lookup: CDR1 SQVTM, CDR2 ANQGSEA. The CDR3 length is 18 residues. Profiled with immunoSEQ multiplex PCR; TCRdb holds only in-frame clones, not every one. The data contain approximately 77,000 clones, 70% to 90% of them singletons. The chain is built from TRBV29-1 and TRBJ2-4; 7 bases match TRBD1. The sample taken for sequencing was peripheral blood. The sequence was collected from a man aged 25-40 years with acute or convalescent COVID-19. CDR3 coding DNA: TGCAGCGTTGAAGATCCTCCGGACAGGAACATAGCCAAAAACATTCAGTACTTC. Residues: CSVEDPPDRNIAKNIQYF. Supplemented by reference TRBV29-1 and TRBJ2-4, the full variable domain reads SAVISQKPSRDICQRGTSLTIQCQVDSQVTMMFWYRQQPGQSLTLIATANQGSEATYESGFVIDKFPISRPNLTFSTLTVSNMSPEDSSIYLCSVEDPPDRNIAKNIQYFGAGTRLSVL.